This TCR beta chain stems from a study of CD8+CD57+ T cells in acquired aplastic anemia (dated by TCRdb to 2016 to 2019). Study-wide context: Extracted DNA from sorted CD4+ and CD8+ cells averaged around 3.3 ug, ranging from roughly 0.17 to 30 ug. Mean read counts for healthy donor samples were 8.5 million to 10.8 million for CD4+ cells and 11.0 million for CD8+ cells. Study-level results and caveats: CD8+ Simpson's diversity did not differ significantly between patients and healthy controls (P=0.060). Roughly 29 CD8+ CDR3 sequences were found to be shared between patients and controls, but these sequences appeared to be highly expressed in patients and within the immunodominant clones of the patients.

A remark on this clonotype: The clone's antigen remains unknown. No qualities accompany the bases; no much larger clone lies one base away.

Trimming costs V 6 bases and J 0 bases, and their ends lie 17 bases apart. The germline V gene supplies CDR1 SGHVS and CDR2 FQNEAQ. The CDR3, cysteine through phenylalanine, is 16 amino acids long. Of all the DNA, just the CDR3 is kept, 48 bases in frame from base 1. TCR beta VDJ combination and CDR3 sequence profiling used genomic DNA as the template. An Illumina HiSeq 2000 was used for TCR repertoire sequencing. The study's processing was this. Repertoires were assessed using TRBV/TRBJ rearrangement plots, CDR3 size and DJ length profiles, and Simpson's diversity index. The immunodominant clone was defined as the most abundant DNA sequence in deep sequencing data. CDR3 amino acid sequences were screened for sharing across subjects and were compared with published repertoires and the VDJdb database. TCRdb applied fastp at Q25 and MiXCR to the public reads, then kept only in-frame beta chains. Every entry covers one CDR3 protein and lists the most common genes and DNA from its rows. The V and J calls, along with clone size, are taken from TCRdb and not from the paper's own processing. Counted in this sample were around 200,000 distinct CDR3 sequences; 61% of them appeared once. The ten largest account for about 29% of the sample.

The study deep-sequenced TCR repertoires of sorted CD4+ and CD8+ blood T cells from severe aplastic anemia patients and healthy subjects. Ficoll-Paque density gradient centrifugation was used to isolate peripheral blood mononuclear cells. CD4+ and CD8+ T cells were sorted by FACS or magnetic beads before DNA extraction. The sequenced sample consisted of sorted CD4+, CD8+, or CD8+CD57+ T cells (not recorded which) from PBMCs. This receptor was identified in a human donor in good health. This chain joins TRBV7-8 to TRBJ1-2; the best D guess is TRBD1, with 5 bases matching. In nucleotide form, the sequence is TGTGCCAGCAGTCCACGCGAGGGGATCACTAACTATGGCTACACCTTC. The translation is CASSPREGITNYGYTF.